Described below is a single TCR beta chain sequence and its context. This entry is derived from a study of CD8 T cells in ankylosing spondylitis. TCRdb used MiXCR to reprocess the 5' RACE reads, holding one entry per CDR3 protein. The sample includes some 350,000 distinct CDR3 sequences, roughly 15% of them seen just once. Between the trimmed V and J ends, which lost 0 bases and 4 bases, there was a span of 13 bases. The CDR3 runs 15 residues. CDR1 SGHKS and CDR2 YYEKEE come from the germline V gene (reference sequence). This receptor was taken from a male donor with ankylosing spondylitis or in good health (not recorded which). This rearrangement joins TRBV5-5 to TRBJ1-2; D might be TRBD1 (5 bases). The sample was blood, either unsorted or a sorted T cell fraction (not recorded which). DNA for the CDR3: TGTGCCAGCAGCTTGGCCGACGGGACCCTCTATGGCTACACCTTC. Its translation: CASSLADGTLYGYTF.